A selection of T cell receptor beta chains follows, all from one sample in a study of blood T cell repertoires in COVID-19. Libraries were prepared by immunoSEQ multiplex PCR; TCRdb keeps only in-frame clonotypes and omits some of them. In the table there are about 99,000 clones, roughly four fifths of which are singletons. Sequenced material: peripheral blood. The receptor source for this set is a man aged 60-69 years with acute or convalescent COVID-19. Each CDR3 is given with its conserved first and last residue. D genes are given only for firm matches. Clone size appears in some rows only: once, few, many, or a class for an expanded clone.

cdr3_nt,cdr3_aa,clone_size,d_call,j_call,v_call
TGTGCCAGCAGTTTCCAGGGCACCGGGGAGCTGTTTTTT,CASSFQGTGELFF,few,.,TRBJ2-2,TRBV12-3/TRBV12-4
TGTGCCAGCAGCGTAGCTACCGGGACTGCAGGACGGCTTAACACTGAAGCTTTCTTT,CASSVATGTAGRLNTEAFF,.,.,TRBJ1-1,TRBV9
TGTGCCAGTAAGGGACTAGCGACGAACACCGGGGAGCTGTTTTTT,CASKGLATNTGELFF,.,TRBD2,TRBJ2-2,TRBV19
TGCGCCAGCAGCCAAGTTTTGGGAGACACTGAAGCTTTCTTT,CASSQVLGDTEAFF,.,.,TRBJ1-1,TRBV4-1
TGTGCCAGCAGTGAGGGCACATACCTCTCACCCCTCCACTTT,CASSEGTYLSPLHF,.,.,TRBJ1-6,TRBV2
TGTGCCAGCAGCTTAGGTGGACAGAGATTGTCTGAAGCTTTCTTT,CASSLGGQRLSEAFF,.,.,TRBJ1-1,TRBV11-3
TGTGCCAGCAGTTTCGTATCGGGGGTTAGTACCTATGGCTACACCTTC,CASSFVSGVSTYGYTF,.,.,TRBJ1-2,TRBV27
TGTGCCAGCAGTTACTCGCAGGTCCCGGGAAACACCATATATTTT,CASSYSQVPGNTIYF,.,.,TRBJ1-3,TRBV6-6
TGTGCCAGCAGCTTGGAAATTTGGGACATCTATGGCTACACCTTC,CASSLEIWDIYGYTF,.,.,TRBJ1-2,TRBV5-6
TGTGCCAGCAGTTTATTGGCAGGGGTACGGTACGAGCAGTACTTC,CASSLLAGVRYEQYF,.,.,TRBJ2-7,TRBV28
TGTGCCACCTGGACTAGCGGGAGCACAGATACGCAGTATTTT,CATWTSGSTDTQYF,.,TRBD2,TRBJ2-3,TRBV28
TGTGCCAGCAGTCCCCCTTTAGGGGTAGGACAGCCCCAGCATTTT,CASSPPLGVGQPQHF,.,.,TRBJ1-5,TRBV28
TGTGCCAGCAGCATCAGACTAGCGGGGATTTACAATGAGCAGTTCTTC,CASSIRLAGIYNEQFF,.,TRBD2,TRBJ2-1,TRBV11-2
TGTGCCAGCAGCCCTTCAGGGTATCACGAGCAGTACTTC,CASSPSGYHEQYF,.,.,TRBJ2-7,TRBV6-2/TRBV6-3
TGTGCCAGCAGCAGACAGGGGGGCACAGATACGCAGTATTTT,CASSRQGGTDTQYF,.,TRBD1,TRBJ2-3,TRBV2
TGTGCCAGCAGCCCGGGACTGACGAACACCGGGGAGCTGTTTTTT,CASSPGLTNTGELFF,.,.,TRBJ2-2,TRBV7-3
TGTGCCAGCAGGATTGGACAGGGGGAGACCCAGTACTTC,CASRIGQGETQYF,.,TRBD1,TRBJ2-5,TRBV5-4
TGTGCCAGCAGTTTTCAGGGGTTGGATGAGCAGTACTTC,CASSFQGLDEQYF,.,.,TRBJ2-7,TRBV12-3/TRBV12-4
TGTGCCAGCCGCCAAGCAAGCGGGAGGAGCAATGAGCAGTTCTTC,CASRQASGRSNEQFF,once,TRBD2,TRBJ2-1,TRBV7-9
TGTGCCAGCAGTTCCGGTCAGGGGGCCTACAATGAGCAGTTCTTC,CASSSGQGAYNEQFF,.,TRBD1,TRBJ2-1,TRBV5-4
TGTGCCATCAGCCTCAGGGGGCAACAAGAGACCCAGTACTTC,CAISLRGQQETQYF,.,TRBD1,TRBJ2-5,TRBV10-3
TGCGCCAGCAGCTTGATGACAGGGGGAACCGGGGAGCTGTTTTTT,CASSLMTGGTGELFF,.,TRBD1,TRBJ2-2,TRBV5-1
TGCAGTGCTAGGTATCAAGAGACCCAGTACTTC,CSARYQETQYF,once,.,TRBJ2-5,TRBV20-1
TGTGCCATCAGCACCAGCTCCTACAATGAGCAGTTCTTC,CAISTSSYNEQFF,.,.,TRBJ2-1,TRBV10-3
TGTGCCACCCAAAAAAGCCCAACGGATGGCTACACCTTC,CATQKSPTDGYTF,once,.,TRBJ1-2,TRBV24-1
TGCGCCAGCAGCCCAACAGGGAACGGAAACACCATATATTTT,CASSPTGNGNTIYF,.,.,TRBJ1-3,TRBV5-1
TGTGCCAGCGGCACAGGGGCCCTCGACTATGGCTACACCTTC,CASGTGALDYGYTF,.,TRBD1,TRBJ1-2,TRBV11-1
TGTGCCAGCACTACCTCCGAGGACACTGAAGCTTTCTTT,CASTTSEDTEAFF,once,.,TRBJ1-1,TRBV2
TGTGCCAGCAGCCGGTCTTCAACTAACAATGAGCAGTTCTTC,CASSRSSTNNEQFF,.,.,TRBJ2-1,TRBV11-3
TGTGCCAGCAGCCAAGAGGGGGGTCGGCCCCAGCATTTT,CASSQEGGRPQHF,.,.,TRBJ1-5,TRBV3-1/TRBV3-2
TGTGCCAGTCGGGACACCTACAATGAGCAGTTCTTC,CASRDTYNEQFF,.,.,TRBJ2-1,TRBV25-1
TGTGCCAGCAGCTCCGGGACTAGAGCTACCGGGGAGCTGTTTTTT,CASSSGTRATGELFF,few,TRBD2,TRBJ2-2,TRBV5-8
TGTGCCCCTAACCCCAGGGATACGCAGTATTTT,CAPNPRDTQYF,.,.,TRBJ2-3,TRBV10-3
TGTGCCAGCTCACCTCTACAGGGGAGTCAGCCCCAGCATTTT,CASSPLQGSQPQHF,once,TRBD1,TRBJ1-5,TRBV18
TGCGCCAGCTATGGGACTAGCGGGGGCCCTAGCACAGATACGCAGTATTTT,CASYGTSGGPSTDTQYF,.,TRBD2,TRBJ2-3,TRBV5-1
TGTGCCAGCAGGGGGGACAACTCCTACGAGCAGTACTTC,CASRGDNSYEQYF,once,.,TRBJ2-7,TRBV2
TGCGCCAGCAGCTCGGGGACAGGGAAAAACATTCAGTACTTC,CASSSGTGKNIQYF,.,TRBD1,TRBJ2-4,TRBV5-1
TGTGCCAGCAGTTACTCGAGGCAGCTTGGTAATGAGCAGTTCTTC,CASSYSRQLGNEQFF,few,.,TRBJ2-1,TRBV6-5
TGTGCCAGCAGCCCAGTGACAGCCTCTGGAAACACCATATATTTT,CASSPVTASGNTIYF,.,.,TRBJ1-3,TRBV7-8
TGTGCCAGCAGTTTAAGGGGCAATGAGCAGTTCTTC,CASSLRGNEQFF,.,.,TRBJ2-1,TRBV12-3/TRBV12-4